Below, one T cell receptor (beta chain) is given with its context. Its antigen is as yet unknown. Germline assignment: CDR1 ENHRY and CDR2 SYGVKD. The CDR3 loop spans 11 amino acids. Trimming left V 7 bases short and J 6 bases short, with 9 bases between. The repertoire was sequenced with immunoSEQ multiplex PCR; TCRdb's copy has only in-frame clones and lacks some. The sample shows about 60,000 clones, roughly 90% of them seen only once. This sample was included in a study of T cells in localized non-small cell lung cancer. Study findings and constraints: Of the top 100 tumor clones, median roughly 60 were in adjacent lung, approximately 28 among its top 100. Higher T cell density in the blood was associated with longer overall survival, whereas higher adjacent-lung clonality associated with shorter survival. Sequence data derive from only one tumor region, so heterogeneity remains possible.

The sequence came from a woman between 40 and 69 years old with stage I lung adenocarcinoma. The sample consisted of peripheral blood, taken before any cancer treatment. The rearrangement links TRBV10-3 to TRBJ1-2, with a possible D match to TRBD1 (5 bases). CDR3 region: CAITSGHGYTF. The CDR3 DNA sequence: TGTGCCATCACTTCAGGGCATGGCTACACCTTC.